Here is one T cell receptor beta chain with its context. These data are taken from a study of blood T cell repertoires in COVID-19. Germline CDR1 and CDR2: SNHLY and FYNNEI. With 9 bases removed from V and 2 bases from J, the gap between germline ends came to 7 bases. The CDR3 contains 11 residues. The table came from immunoSEQ multiplex PCR; TCRdb's copy has only in-frame clones and leaves some out. Found here are approximately 360,000 clones, around 87% of them singletons; the top ten hold approximately 1.9%. The sequencing input was PBMCs or T cells enriched from blood (not recorded which). The chain uses TRBV2 and TRBJ1-2; D gene uncertain. The receptor comes from a man aged 35-49 years in a cohort exposed to, infected with or recovered from COVID-19 (not recorded which). CDR3 sequence (DNA): TGTGCCAGTGGACTGAACTATGGCTACACCTTC. Its translation: CASGLNYGYTF.